The 21 T cell receptor beta chains below come from one sample, sequenced in a study of CD4+ T cells in melanoma. The assay was immunoSEQ multiplex PCR, and TCRdb's table has in-frame clones only and misses some. This sample yields tens of thousands of clones, of which about 70% are seen a single time; roughly 4.8% belongs to the top ten. Sequencing was performed on tumor tissue. The receptors originated from a human donor with melanoma.

The chain employs TRBV11-2 and TRBJ1-2, with D tentatively TRBD1 (6 bases). Trimming stripped 0 bases from V and 6 bases from J, with 17 bases between. Germline lookup yields CDR1 SGHAT and CDR2 FQNNGV. CDR3 length: 16 amino acids. The CDR3 nucleotides read TGTGCCAGCAGCTTAGATCCACAGGGTATCTCGGATGGCTACACCTTC. Translating gives CASSLDPQGISDGYTF.

This clone was counted at least ten times. This rearrangement joins TRBV11-2 to TRBJ2-7, with D perhaps matching TRBD1 or TRBD2 (5 bases each). CDR1 is SGHAT and CDR2 is FQNNGV in the germline V gene. This CDR3 spans 14 amino acids. The ends were cut back, 0 bases at V and 7 bases at J, with 13 bases in the middle. The CDR3 is CASSLESGTSEQYF. Written as DNA, the CDR3 is TGTGCCAGCAGCTTAGAGTCCGGGACCTCGGAGCAGTACTTC.

CDR3 sequence (DNA): TGCGCCAGCAGCCAAGCCCCCCGGGCAGGGTGGGAGCAGTACTTC. This encodes CASSQAPRAGWEQYF. The chain carries TRBV4-1 and TRBJ2-7; tentative D call: TRBD1 (5 bases). Trimming left V 1 base short and J 7 bases short, with 17 bases between. The CDR3 runs 15 residues. CDR1 is MGHRA and CDR2 is YSYEKL in the germline V gene.

The chain couples TRBV4-2 to TRBJ2-1; D tentatively reads TRBD1 or TRBD2 (5 bases each). V gave up 5 bases and J gave up 10 bases, with 9 bases separating them. The CDR3 has 11 amino acids. CDR1 and CDR2 (germline): LGHNA, YNFKEQ. CDR3 in DNA: TGTGCCAGCAGCTTCAGGGAGGAGCAGTTCTTC. It encodes CASSFREEQFF.

This chain uses TRBV7-9 with TRBJ1-5; tentatively, D is TRBD1 (6 bases). The CDR3 has 16 residues. Germline CDR1 reads SEHNR; CDR2 reads FQNEAQ (reference sequence). The V gene lost 1 base and the J gene lost 7 bases, with 17 bases spanning the gap. This CDR3 is CASSLEDGRGGQPQHF. CDR3 nucleotides: TGTGCCAGCAGCTTAGAAGACGGACGGGGGGGCCAGCCCCAGCATTTT. The variable domain in full, with the rest retrieved from reference TRBV7-9 and TRBJ1-5, is DTGVSQNPRHKITKRGQNVTFRCDPISEHNRLYWYRQTLGQGPEFLTYFQNEAQLEKSRLLSDRFSAERPKGSFSTLEIQRTEQGDSAMYLCASSLEDGRGGQPQHFGDGTRLSIL.

This chain links TRBV7-2 with TRBJ2-7; 9 bases agree with TRBD1. The CDR3 is 13 residues long. CDR1 and CDR2 (germline): SGHTA, FQGNSA. V shed 2 bases and J 5 bases; nucleotides not matched to a gene: 1. CDR3 amino acids: CASSLRQGDEQYF. Written as DNA, the CDR3 is TGTGCCAGCAGCTTAAGACAGGGGGACGAGCAGTACTTC.

The chain carries TRBV4-1 and TRBJ1-1; a possible D gene is TRBD1 (6 bases). The germline V gene encodes CDR1 MGHRA and CDR2 YSYEKL. This CDR3 has 15 amino acids. V was clipped by 2 bases and J by 1 base, with 11 bases between them. This CDR3 is CASSQQGSSNTEAFF. The DNA for the CDR3 is TGCGCCAGCAGCCAACAGGGGAGCTCGAACACTGAAGCTTTCTTT.

V is TRBV27 and J is TRBJ1-5, with D possibly matching TRBD1 (6 bases). The V end lost 8 bases, the J end lost 0 bases, and 11 bases lay between the germline ends. The CDR3 sequence is 14 residues long. Germline-derived CDR1 and CDR2 are MNHEY and SMNVEV (reference sequence). CDR3 DNA: TGTGCCAGCCGGGACATGGATAGCAATCAGCCCCAGCATTTT. Its translation is CASRDMDSNQPQHF.

This clone was seen more than once but under ten times. The V call is TRBV5-4, the J call TRBJ2-1; D call uncertain. Germline CDR1 reads SGHNT; CDR2 reads YYREEE (reference sequence). The ends were cut back, 0 bases at V and 9 bases at J, with 7 bases in the middle. The CDR3 consists of 12 residues. CDR3 sequence (DNA): TGTGCCAGCAGCTTGGGCCGGAGTGAGCAGTTCTTC. As protein: CASSLGRSEQFF.

The DNA of the CDR3 is TGTGCCAGCAGCTTATCCGAATTCAATCAGCCCCAGCATTTT. It translates to CASSLSEFNQPQHF. The chain has TRBV7-9 and TRBJ1-5; D is unclear. The V end was cut by 2 bases, the J end by 3 bases, with 8 bases between. Germline V gene sequence: CDR1 SEHNR, CDR2 FQNEAQ (reference sequence). The length of the CDR3 is 14 residues.

This chain joins TRBV18 and TRBJ2-1, with TRBD1 as a possible D gene (6 bases). CDR3 length: 12 residues. The V gene lost 5 bases and the J gene lost 7 bases, with 9 bases spanning the gap. CDR1 is KGHSH, CDR2 LQKENI, per germline. Here the CDR3 reads CASSGDNNEQFF. In nucleotides, the CDR3 is TGTGCCAGCTCAGGGGACAATAATGAGCAGTTCTTC. Full variable domain (rest looked up from reference TRBV18 and TRBJ2-1): NAGVMQNPRHLVRRRGQEARLRCSPMKGHSHVYWYRQLPEEGLKFMVYLQKENIIDESGMPKERFSAEFPKEGPSILRIQQVVRGDSAAYFCASSGDNNEQFFGPGTRLTVL.

The J gene is TRBJ2-7, the V gene TRBV27; perhaps D is TRBD1 or TRBD2 (5 bases each). The ends were cut back, 3 bases at V and 7 bases at J, with 19 bases in the middle. There are 15 residues in the CDR3. CDR1 is MNHEY and CDR2 is SMNVEV in the germline V gene (reference sequence). CDR3 residues: CASSFSQGKSGEQYF. The DNA of the CDR3 is TGTGCCAGCAGTTTTAGTCAGGGAAAAAGCGGAGAGCAGTACTTC.

The chain joins TRBV10-3 to TRBJ1-2; 9 bases are a match to TRBD1. Germline-derived CDR1 and CDR2 are ENHRY and SYGVKD. Trimming cost V 4 bases and J 2 bases; bases outside gene matches: 8. The CDR3 runs to 16 residues. In nucleotides, the CDR3 is TGTGCCATCAGTGGGACAGGGGTGACGGGAAACTATGGCTACACCTTC. It translates to CAISGTGVTGNYGYTF.

The V and J genes are TRBV18 and TRBJ2-2; tentatively, D is TRBD1 (6 bases). The CDR3 is made up of 15 amino acids. Germline V gives CDR1 KGHSH, CDR2 LQKENI. V shed 6 bases and J shed 0 bases, with 11 bases lying between them. CDR3 sequence: CASSLGQSNTGELFF. As DNA, the CDR3 is TGTGCCAGCTCTTTAGGACAGTCGAACACCGGGGAGCTGTTTTTT.

This clone occurred a few times. The chain carries TRBV6-1 and TRBJ2-3; 7 nucleotides agree with TRBD2. This CDR3 has 15 amino acids. The ends lost 1 base at V and 4 bases at J; junction bases unmatched: 5. Germline V gives CDR1 MNHNS, CDR2 SASEGT. The CDR3 is CASSEDGGWADTQYF. CDR3 DNA sequence: TGTGCCAGCAGTGAAGACGGGGGGTGGGCAGATACGCAGTATTTT.

The V and J genes are TRBV4-1 and TRBJ1-1; D gene ambiguous. Germline CDR1 and CDR2: MGHRA and YSYEKL. Trimming pared 0 bases from V and 6 bases from J, leaving 8 bases between. The CDR3 totals 13 residues. The chain's CDR3 is CASSQDNSPEAFF. CDR3 in DNA: TGCGCCAGCAGCCAAGATAACAGTCCTGAAGCTTTCTTT.

The genes are TRBV5-1 and TRBJ1-1, with 9 bases fitting TRBD1. V was clipped by 4 bases and J by 5 bases; unmatched bases: 6. The CDR3 totals 14 residues. CDR1 and CDR2 from the germline V gene are SGHRS and YFSETQ. This CDR3 is CASSRDREGTEAFF. For the CDR3, the DNA is TGCGCCAGCAGCCGGGACAGGGAGGGTACTGAAGCTTTCTTT.

The rearrangement links TRBV19 to TRBJ2-7; 9 bases are shared with TRBD2. Germline loops: CDR1 LNHDA, CDR2 SQIVND (reference sequence). CDR3 size: 15 residues. The ends lost 3 bases at V and 5 bases at J; junction bases unmatched: 8. CDR3 coding DNA: TGTGCCAGTAGTATCGGACTAGCGACCAGCAACGAGCAGTACTTC. As protein: CASSIGLATSNEQYF.

The rearrangement uses TRBV13 and TRBJ1-4, with D tentatively TRBD1 (5 bases). Germline assignment: CDR1 PRHDT and CDR2 FYEKMQ (reference sequence). The CDR3 extends over 14 amino acids. The germline V and J ends were trimmed by 3 bases and 8 bases, with 13 bases remaining between them. The CDR3 loop is CASSFRDLGEKLFF. In DNA, the CDR3 is TGTGCCAGCAGCTTCAGGGATCTAGGCGAAAAACTGTTTTTT.

This clone occurred many times. The J gene is TRBJ1-6, the V gene TRBV7-6; possibly TRBD1 for D (5 bases). V lost 7 bases, J lost 6 bases, and 10 bases lay in between. Germline V gene lookup returns CDR1 SGHVS and CDR2 FNYEAQ. The CDR3 is made up of 13 amino acids. CDR3 loop: CASKAGFNSPLHF. Written as DNA, the CDR3 is TGTGCCAGCAAGGCAGGGTTTAATTCACCCCTCCACTTT.

This clone has ten or more counts. The chain is built from TRBV2 and TRBJ1-4, with 7 bases fitting TRBD1. Germline CDR1 SNHLY, CDR2 FYNNEI. This CDR3 has 14 residues. Trimming took 4 bases from V and 3 from J; bases not matched to a gene: 2. The CDR3 reads CASSGGQPNEKLFF. In DNA, the CDR3 is TGTGCCAGCAGTGGGGGACAGCCTAATGAAAAACTGTTTTTT.